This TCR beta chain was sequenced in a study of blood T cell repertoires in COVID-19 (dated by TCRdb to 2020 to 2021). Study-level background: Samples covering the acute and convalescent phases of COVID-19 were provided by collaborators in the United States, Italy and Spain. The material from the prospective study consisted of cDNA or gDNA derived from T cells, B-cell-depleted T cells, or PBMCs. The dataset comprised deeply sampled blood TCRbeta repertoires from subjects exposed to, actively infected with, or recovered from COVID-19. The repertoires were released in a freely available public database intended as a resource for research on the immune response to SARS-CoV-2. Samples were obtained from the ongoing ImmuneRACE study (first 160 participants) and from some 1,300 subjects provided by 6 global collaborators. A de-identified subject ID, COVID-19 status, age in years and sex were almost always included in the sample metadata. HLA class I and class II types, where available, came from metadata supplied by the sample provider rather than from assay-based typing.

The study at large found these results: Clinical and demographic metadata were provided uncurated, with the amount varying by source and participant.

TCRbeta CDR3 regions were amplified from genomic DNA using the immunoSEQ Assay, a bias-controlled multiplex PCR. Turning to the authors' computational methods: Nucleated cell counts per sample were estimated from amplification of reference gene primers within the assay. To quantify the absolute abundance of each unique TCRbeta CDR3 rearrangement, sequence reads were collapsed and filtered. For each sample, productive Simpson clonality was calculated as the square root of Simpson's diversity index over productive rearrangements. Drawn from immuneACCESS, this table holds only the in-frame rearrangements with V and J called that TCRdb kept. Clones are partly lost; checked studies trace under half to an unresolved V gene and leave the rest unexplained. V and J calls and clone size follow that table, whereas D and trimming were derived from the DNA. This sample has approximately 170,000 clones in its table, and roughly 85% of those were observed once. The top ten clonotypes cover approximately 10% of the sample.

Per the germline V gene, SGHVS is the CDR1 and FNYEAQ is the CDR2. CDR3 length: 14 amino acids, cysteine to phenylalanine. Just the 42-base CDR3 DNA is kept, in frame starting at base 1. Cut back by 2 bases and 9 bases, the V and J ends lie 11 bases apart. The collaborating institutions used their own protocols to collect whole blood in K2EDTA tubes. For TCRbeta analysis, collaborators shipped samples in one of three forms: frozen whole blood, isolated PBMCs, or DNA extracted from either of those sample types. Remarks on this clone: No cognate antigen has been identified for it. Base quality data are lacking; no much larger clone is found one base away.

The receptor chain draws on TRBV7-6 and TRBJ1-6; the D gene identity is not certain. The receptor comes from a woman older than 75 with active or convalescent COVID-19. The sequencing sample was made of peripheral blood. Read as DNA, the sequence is TGTGCCAGCAGCTTATATTTGCCAGGTTCACCCCTCCACTTT. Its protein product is CASSLYLPGSPLHF.